A single TCR beta chain is shown here with its context. Its antigen is still unknown. V was cut by 0 bases and J by 7 bases, with 13 bases left in between. Germline-derived CDR1 and CDR2 are SGHDN and FVKESK. CDR3 length: 14 amino acids. The data originate from a study of blood T cells in healthy people across ages. Using a J-beta primer mix together with a sample-barcoded 5' primer, a second PCR was run for roughly 6 to 12 cycles. Each cDNA molecule, via a template-switch adaptor with 12 random nucleotides, was tagged. A single record per CDR3 protein comes from TCRdb applying MiXCR to the 5' RACE reads. The sample contains 850,000 to 1,000,000 distinct CDR3 sequences, 48% of which appear only once. Findings and limits, study-wide: Age showed a roughly linear inverse relationship with TCR beta diversity per million T cells.

For every donor, a draw yielded ten milliliters of peripheral blood. Isolated per sample were at least 6 million PBMCs. The sequence came from a man in his thirties or forties in good health. The gene calls are TRBV14 and TRBJ2-7; D uncertain. The sequencing sample was made of blood. The DNA of the CDR3 is TGTGCCAGCAGCCAAGAAGTCTACGAAGGGGAGCAGTACTTC. As protein: CASSQEVYEGEQYF.